This T cell receptor beta chain is drawn from a study of T cell responses to AZD1222 COVID-19 vaccine. Overall study: Second-dose timings of about 4 or about 12 weeks were pooled. Study results and limitations: Across the whole spike, CD4 TCRs peaked at regions 160-218 and 743-854. A reported finding is that nearly half of spike-specific TCRs target unmutated variant regions. Clonal diversity was possibly underestimated, and the donors were mostly white British, with more females.

Data came from immunoSEQ multiplex PCR; TCRdb stores just in-frame clones and leaves some out. Of about 160,000 clones in the sample, roughly 90% were seen once. V lost 2 bases and J 4 bases, leaving 12 bases between the germline ends. Germline V CDR1 and CDR2: SGDLS, YYNGEE. This CDR3 comprises 14 residues. As concerns this clone: Its target is unknown.

V usage is TRBV9 and J usage is TRBJ1-2; tentative D call: TRBD1 (5 bases). The sequence was obtained from an adult in good health. The starting material was peripheral blood, obtained on day 0 of AZD1222 vaccination. The CDR3 DNA reads as TGTGCCAGCAGCGTCGGCAGGGAGTCCTATGGCTACACCTTC. Protein sequence: CASSVGRESYGYTF.